The T cell receptor (beta chain) under discussion was sequenced for a study of T cells in localized non-small cell lung cancer. Findings of the study overall: Adjacent lung tissue had a median around 57 of the top 100 clones found in the tumor. Heterogeneity is still possible, as just one tumor region was sequenced.

As concerns this clone: What it binds is not known.

Sequencing used immunoSEQ multiplex PCR; TCRdb keeps in-frame clones, though not all of them. The table lists some 10,000 clones, 70% to 90% of them singletons, with around 8.6% in the top ten. The sequence derives from a male donor older than 55 with stage III lung adenocarcinoma. The sequencing used peripheral blood, collected before any cancer treatment.

DNA for the CDR3: TGTGCCTGGACAGGGAGTCGTCGAAACACCATATATTTT. The encoded protein is CAWTGSRRNTIYF. V and J are TRBV30 and TRBJ1-3, with D possibly matching TRBD1 (5 bases). The V end lost 4 bases, the J end lost 5 bases, and 12 bases lay between the germline ends. The germline V gene encodes CDR1 GTSNPN and CDR2 SVGIG (reference sequence). The CDR3 length is 13 residues. Full variable domain (rest looked up from reference TRBV30 and TRBJ1-3): SQTIHQWPATLVQPVGSPLSLECTVEGTSNPNLYWYRQAAGRGLQLLFYSVGIGQISSEVPQNLSASRPQDRQFILSSKKLLLSDSGFYLCAWTGSRRNTIYFGEGSWLTVV.